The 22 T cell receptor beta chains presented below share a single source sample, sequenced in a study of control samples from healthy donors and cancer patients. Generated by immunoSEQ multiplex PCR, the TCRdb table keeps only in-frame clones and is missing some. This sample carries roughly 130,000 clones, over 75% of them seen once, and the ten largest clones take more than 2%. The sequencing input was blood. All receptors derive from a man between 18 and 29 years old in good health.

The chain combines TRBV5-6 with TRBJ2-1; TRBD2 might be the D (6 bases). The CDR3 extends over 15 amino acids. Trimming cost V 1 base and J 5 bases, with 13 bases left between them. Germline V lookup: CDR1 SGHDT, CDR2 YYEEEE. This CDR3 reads CASSLWGVKDNEQFF. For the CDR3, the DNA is TGTGCCAGCAGCTTGTGGGGGGTTAAGGACAATGAGCAGTTCTTC.

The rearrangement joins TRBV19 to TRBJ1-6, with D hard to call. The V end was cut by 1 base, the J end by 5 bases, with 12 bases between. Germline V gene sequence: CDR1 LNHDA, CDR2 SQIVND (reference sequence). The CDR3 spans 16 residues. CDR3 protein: CASSIGSGSNNSPLHF. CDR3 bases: TGTGCCAGTAGTATAGGCTCGGGTTCGAATAATTCACCCCTCCACTTT.

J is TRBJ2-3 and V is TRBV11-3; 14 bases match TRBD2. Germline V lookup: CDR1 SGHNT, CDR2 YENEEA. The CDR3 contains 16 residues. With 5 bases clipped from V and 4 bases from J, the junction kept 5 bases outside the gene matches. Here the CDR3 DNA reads TGTGCCAGCAGCCCAGGGACTAGCGGGGGACCAGATACGCAGTATTTT. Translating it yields CASSPGTSGGPDTQYF.

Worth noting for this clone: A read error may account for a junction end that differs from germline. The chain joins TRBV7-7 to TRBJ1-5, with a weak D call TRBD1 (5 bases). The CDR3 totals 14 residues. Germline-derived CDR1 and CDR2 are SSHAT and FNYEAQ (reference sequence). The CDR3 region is CASRMGQPNQPQHF. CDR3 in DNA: TGTGCTAGCAGAATGGGGCAGCCTAATCAGCCCCAGCATTTT.

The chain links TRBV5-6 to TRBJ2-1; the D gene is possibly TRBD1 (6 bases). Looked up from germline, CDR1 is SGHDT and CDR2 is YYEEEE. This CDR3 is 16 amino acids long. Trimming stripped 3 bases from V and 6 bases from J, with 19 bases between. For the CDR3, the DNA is TGTGCCAGCAGCTCCAGGGGTGAGGGGGTGGGCAATGAGCAGTTCTTC. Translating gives CASSSRGEGVGNEQFF.

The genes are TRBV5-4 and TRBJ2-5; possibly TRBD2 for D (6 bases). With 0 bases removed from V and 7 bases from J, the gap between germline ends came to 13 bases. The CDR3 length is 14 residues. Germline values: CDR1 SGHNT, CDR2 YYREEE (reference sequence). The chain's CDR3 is CASSLGGTPGTQYF. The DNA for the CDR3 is TGTGCCAGCAGCTTGGGCGGGACTCCCGGGACCCAGTACTTC.

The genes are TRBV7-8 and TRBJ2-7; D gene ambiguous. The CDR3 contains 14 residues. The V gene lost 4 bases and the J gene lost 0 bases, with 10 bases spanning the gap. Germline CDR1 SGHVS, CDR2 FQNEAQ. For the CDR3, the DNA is TGTGCCAGCAGCTCAGGACCGAGCTCCTACGAGCAGTACGTC. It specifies CASSSGPSSYEQYV.

This CDR3 reads CASSLQGTSAFF. Here the CDR3 DNA reads TGTGCCAGCAGTTTACAGGGTACATCGGCTTTCTTT. The chain joins TRBV12-3 or TRBV12-4 to TRBJ1-1, with TRBD1 as a possible D gene (5 bases). This CDR3 spans 12 amino acids. Trimming left V 2 bases short and J 11 bases short, with 12 bases between.

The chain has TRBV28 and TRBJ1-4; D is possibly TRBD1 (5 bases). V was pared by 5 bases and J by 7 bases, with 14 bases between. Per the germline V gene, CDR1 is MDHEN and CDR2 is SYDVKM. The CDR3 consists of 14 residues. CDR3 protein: CASSGAHSSEKLFF. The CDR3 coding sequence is TGTGCCAGCAGTGGGGCACATAGTAGTGAAAAACTGTTTTTT.

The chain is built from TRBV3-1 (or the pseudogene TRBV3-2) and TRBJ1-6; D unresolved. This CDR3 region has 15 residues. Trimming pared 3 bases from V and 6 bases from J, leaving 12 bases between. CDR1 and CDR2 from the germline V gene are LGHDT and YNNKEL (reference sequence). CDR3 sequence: CASSQGTVLNSPLHF. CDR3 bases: TGTGCCAGCAGCCAGGGAACGGTACTTAATTCACCCCTCCACTTT.

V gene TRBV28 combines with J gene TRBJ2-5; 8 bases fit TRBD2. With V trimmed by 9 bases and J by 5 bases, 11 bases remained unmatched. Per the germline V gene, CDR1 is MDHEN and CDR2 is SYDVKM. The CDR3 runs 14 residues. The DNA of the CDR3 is TGTGCCAGTTACCCTAGCGGGCTGACGGAGACCCAGTACTTC. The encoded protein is CASYPSGLTETQYF.

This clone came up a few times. The CDR3 DNA follows: TGCGCCAGCGGGAATCAGGACTACGAGCAGTACTTC. It specifies CASGNQDYEQYF. The J gene is TRBJ2-7, the V gene TRBV5-1; D unresolved. The CDR3 contains 12 residues. V lost 7 bases to trimming and J lost 3 bases, with 11 bases between them. Germline CDR1 and CDR2: SGHRS and YFSETQ. Looking up the rest from reference TRBV5-1 and TRBJ2-7 gives the full variable domain: KAGVTQTPRYLIKTRGQQVTLSCSPISGHRSVSWYQQTPGQGLQFLFEYFSETQRNKGNFPGRFSGRQFSNSRSEMNVSTLELGDSALYLCASGNQDYEQYFGPGTRLTVT.

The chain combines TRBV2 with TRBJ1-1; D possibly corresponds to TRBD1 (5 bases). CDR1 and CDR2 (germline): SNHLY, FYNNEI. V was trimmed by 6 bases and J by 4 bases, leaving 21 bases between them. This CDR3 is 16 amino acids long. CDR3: CASSGHVRLIPTEAFF. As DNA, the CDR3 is TGTGCCAGCAGCGGACATGTTCGGTTAATCCCCACTGAAGCTTTCTTT.

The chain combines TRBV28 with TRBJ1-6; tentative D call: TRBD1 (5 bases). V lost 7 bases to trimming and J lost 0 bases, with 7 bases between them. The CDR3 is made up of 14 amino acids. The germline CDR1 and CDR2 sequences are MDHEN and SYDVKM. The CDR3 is CASIDSSYNSPLHF. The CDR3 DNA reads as TGTGCCAGCATAGACAGCTCCTATAATTCACCCCTCCACTTT.

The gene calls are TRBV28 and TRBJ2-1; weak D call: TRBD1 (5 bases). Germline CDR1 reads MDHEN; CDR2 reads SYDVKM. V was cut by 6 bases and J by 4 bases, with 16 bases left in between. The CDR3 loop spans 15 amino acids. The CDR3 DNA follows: TGTGCCAGCAGCTTGGGGCCAGGAGCTTACAATGAGCAGTTCTTC. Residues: CASSLGPGAYNEQFF.

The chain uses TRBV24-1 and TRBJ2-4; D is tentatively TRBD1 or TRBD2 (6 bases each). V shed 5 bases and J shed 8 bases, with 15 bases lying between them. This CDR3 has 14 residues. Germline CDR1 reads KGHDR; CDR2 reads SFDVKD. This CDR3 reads CATSGGDTAHIQYF. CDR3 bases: TGTGCCACCAGTGGGGGGGACACGGCCCACATTCAGTACTTC.

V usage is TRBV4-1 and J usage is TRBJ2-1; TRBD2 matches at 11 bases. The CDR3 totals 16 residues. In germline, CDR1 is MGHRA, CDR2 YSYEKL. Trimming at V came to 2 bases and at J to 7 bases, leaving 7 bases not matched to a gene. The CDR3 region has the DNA TGCGCCAGCAGCCAATTACTAGCGGGAGCTGCTAATGAGCAGTTCTTC. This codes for CASSQLLAGAANEQFF.

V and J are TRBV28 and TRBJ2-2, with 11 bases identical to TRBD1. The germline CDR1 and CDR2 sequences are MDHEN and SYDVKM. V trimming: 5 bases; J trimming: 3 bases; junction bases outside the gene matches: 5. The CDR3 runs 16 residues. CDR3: CASSPGDRGYTGELFF. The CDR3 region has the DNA TGTGCCAGCAGTCCGGGGGACAGGGGGTACACCGGGGAGCTGTTTTTT. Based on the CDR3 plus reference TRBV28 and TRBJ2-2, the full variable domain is DVKVTQSSRYLVKRTGEKVFLECVQDMDHENMFWYRQDPGLGLRLIYFSYDVKMKEKGDIPEGYSVSREKKERFSLILESASTNQTSMYLCASSPGDRGYTGELFFGEGSRLTVL.

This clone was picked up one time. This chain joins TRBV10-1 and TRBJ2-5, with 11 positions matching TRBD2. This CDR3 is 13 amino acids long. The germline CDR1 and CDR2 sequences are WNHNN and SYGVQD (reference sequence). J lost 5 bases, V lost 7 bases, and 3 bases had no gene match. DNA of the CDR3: TGCGCCAGCACCTCTAGCGGGGGGGAGACCCAGTACTTC. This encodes CASTSSGGETQYF.

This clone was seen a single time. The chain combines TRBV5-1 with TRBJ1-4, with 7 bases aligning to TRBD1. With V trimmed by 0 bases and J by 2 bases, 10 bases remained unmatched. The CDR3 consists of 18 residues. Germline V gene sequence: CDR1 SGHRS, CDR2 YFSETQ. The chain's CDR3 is CASSLALTGAYTNEKLFF. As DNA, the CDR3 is TGCGCCAGCAGCTTGGCCCTTACAGGGGCGTATACTAATGAAAAACTGTTTTTT.

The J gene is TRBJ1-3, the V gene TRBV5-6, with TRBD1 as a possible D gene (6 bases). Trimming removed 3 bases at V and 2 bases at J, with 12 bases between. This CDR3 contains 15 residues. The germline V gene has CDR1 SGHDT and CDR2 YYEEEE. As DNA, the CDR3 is TGTGCCAGCAGCTATCGGACAGCGACTGGAAACACCATATATTTT. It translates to CASSYRTATGNTIYF.

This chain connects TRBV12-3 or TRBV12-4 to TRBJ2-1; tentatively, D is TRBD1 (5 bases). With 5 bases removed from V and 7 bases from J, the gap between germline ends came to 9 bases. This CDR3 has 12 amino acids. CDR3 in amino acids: CASSRGQNEQFF. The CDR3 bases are TGTGCCAGCAGTCGCGGACAAAATGAGCAGTTCTTC.